This entry lists 27 T cell receptor beta chains sequenced from one sample in a study of blood T cell repertoires in COVID-19. Profiling relied on immunoSEQ multiplex PCR, and the TCRdb table lists in-frame clones only, not all of them. Found here are 61,000 or so clones, 65% to 85% of them singletons; the top ten hold around 6%. The sample consisted of peripheral blood. The receptors stem from a woman in her sixties or seventies with acute or convalescent COVID-19.

The V gene is TRBV3-1 (or the pseudogene TRBV3-2), the J gene TRBJ2-1; 9 nucleotides align to TRBD2. This CDR3 is 18 amino acids long. With V trimmed by 1 base and J by 0 bases, 7 bases remained unmatched. Looked up from germline, CDR1 is LGHDT and CDR2 is YNNKEL (reference sequence). The CDR3 loop reads CASSQGGAGGLSYNEQFF. DNA of the CDR3: TGTGCCAGCAGCCAAGGGGGAGCGGGGGGCCTCTCCTACAATGAGCAGTTCTTC.

V usage is TRBV5-6 and J usage is TRBJ2-3; TRBD2 matches 10 bases. The V and J ends lost 2 bases and 6 bases, in that order; junction bases with no gene match: 9. Germline-derived CDR1 and CDR2 are SGHDT and YYEEEE. The CDR3 runs 16 residues. In nucleotides, the CDR3 is TGTGCCAGCAGCTTTTTTAGCGGGGGGATCTGGGATACGCAGTATTTT. It specifies CASSFFSGGIWDTQYF.

The rearrangement joins TRBV12-3 or TRBV12-4 to TRBJ1-2, with 7 bases identical to TRBD1. After removal of 6 bases from V and 4 bases from J, the junction contained 2 bases not matched to a gene. The CDR3 spans 12 residues. This chain's CDR3 is CASSRDSYGYTF. The CDR3 DNA reads TGTGCCAGCAGCCGGGACAGCTATGGCTACACCTTC.

This sequence joins TRBV7-2 and TRBJ1-3; TRBD1 agrees at 8 bases. The V gene's germline CDR1 is SGHTA and CDR2 FQGNSA. CDR3 length: 16 residues. With 2 bases clipped from V and 6 bases from J, the junction kept 9 bases outside the gene matches. CDR3 loop: CASSLRQGILVNTIYF. The CDR3 coding sequence is TGTGCCAGCAGCTTACGACAGGGGATCTTAGTAAACACCATATATTTT.

J is TRBJ1-5 and V is TRBV4-3, with D uncertain. The V gene lost 0 bases and the J gene lost 7 bases, with 7 bases spanning the gap. The CDR3 consists of 13 residues. Germline CDR1 reads LGHNA; CDR2 reads YSLEER. The CDR3 sequence is CASSQEVRQPQHF. The CDR3, as DNA: TGCGCCAGCAGCCAAGAGGTGCGGCAGCCCCAGCATTTT.

V is TRBV6-1 and J is TRBJ1-3; D gene ambiguous. The CDR3 contains 14 residues. The V gene's germline CDR1 is MNHNS and CDR2 SASEGT. Between the trimmed V and J ends, which lost 3 bases and 0 bases, there was a span of 6 bases. The CDR3 DNA follows: TGTGCCAGCAGTGACCGGTTCTCTGGAAACACCATATATTTT. Its translation: CASSDRFSGNTIYF.

V usage is TRBV15 and J usage is TRBJ1-2, with 9 bases identical to TRBD1. Germline values: CDR1 LNHNV, CDR2 YYDKDF (reference sequence). There are 16 residues in the CDR3. The trim removed 5 bases at V and 6 bases at J, leaving 13 bases unmatched. The CDR3 sequence: CATSFGAQDRGHGYTF. CDR3 in DNA: TGTGCCACCAGCTTCGGAGCCCAGGACAGGGGACATGGCTACACCTTC.

The V gene is TRBV7-9, the J gene TRBJ1-2; 8 bases line up with TRBD1. The CDR3 covers 16 residues. The germline V gene encodes CDR1 SEHNR and CDR2 FQNEAQ (reference sequence). J lost 5 bases, V lost 4 bases, and 12 bases had no gene match. The CDR3 spells CASSSYRQGPRYGYTF. DNA of the CDR3: TGTGCCAGCAGCTCCTATAGACAGGGGCCGCGGTATGGCTACACCTTC.

This clone was found a few times. This rearrangement joins TRBV4-1 to TRBJ1-3; D is ambiguous. There are 15 residues in the CDR3. V was shortened by 4 bases and J by 2 bases, with 12 bases between the two germline ends. From germline, CDR1 is MGHRA and CDR2 YSYEKL. The CDR3 reads CASSLPRSAGNTIYF. The CDR3 DNA is TGCGCCAGCAGCCTTCCCAGGTCTGCTGGAAACACCATATATTTT.

The rearrangement links TRBV10-3 to TRBJ2-2; 11 positions agree with TRBD2. The junction had 11 bases not matched to a gene; V was cut back by 7 bases and J by 7 bases. This CDR3 is 16 amino acids long. CDR1 and CDR2 (germline): ENHRY, SYGVKD. CDR3 nucleotides: TGTGCCATCACCGGACTAGCGGGTCCGGCGGGCGGGGAGCTGTTTTTT. It translates to CAITGLAGPAGGELFF.

The chain links TRBV6-5 to TRBJ2-1; possible D gene TRBD2, 5 bases. The CDR3 is 12 residues long. Germline V gene data show CDR1 as MNHEY and CDR2 as SVGAGI. The V end lost 4 bases, the J end lost 10 bases, and 11 bases lay between the germline ends. The CDR3 sequence: CASSFRAGEQFF. The CDR3 DNA follows: TGTGCCAGCAGTTTTCGGGCGGGCGAGCAGTTCTTC.

DNA for the CDR3: TGTGCCAGCAGCCCCTATGGGGGTGTGGGACTGGCTTTCTTT. Protein: CASSPYGGVGLAFF. This chain joins TRBV7-6 and TRBJ1-1; D is possibly TRBD1 (5 bases). The CDR3 runs to 14 residues. Germline values: CDR1 SGHVS, CDR2 FNYEAQ. With 5 bases removed from V and 11 bases from J, the gap between germline ends came to 21 bases.

CDR3 sequence reads: CASKLARQYF. The CDR3 DNA follows: TGTGCCAGCAAGCTGGCTAGGCAGTATTTT. The chain carries TRBV2 and TRBJ2-3, with D unresolved. V was shortened by 7 bases and J by 11 bases, with 10 bases between the two germline ends. This CDR3 is 10 amino acids long. CDR1 is SNHLY and CDR2 is FYNNEI in the germline V gene. The full variable domain, completed using reference TRBV2 and TRBJ2-3, is EPEVTQTPSHQVTQMGQEVILRCVPISNHLYFYWYRQILGQKVEFLVSFYNNEISEKSEIFDDQFSVERPDGSNFTLKIRSTKLEDSAMYFCASKLARQYFGPGTRLTVL.

This chain joins TRBV12-3 or TRBV12-4 and TRBJ2-7; TRBD2 aligns across 8 bases. The CDR3 spans 13 residues. The junction had 6 bases not matched to a gene; V was cut back by 5 bases and J by 6 bases. CDR3 bases: TGTGCCAGCAGTCCGGGGGGGAGAGCCGAGCAGTACTTC. It encodes CASSPGGRAEQYF.

This chain connects TRBV11-2 to TRBJ2-3; 9 bases match TRBD2. CDR1 is SGHAT and CDR2 is FQNNGV in the germline V gene. This CDR3 spans 16 amino acids. The trim removed 5 bases at V and 4 bases at J, leaving 10 bases unmatched. The CDR3 reads CASSLAGLTASDTQYF. The DNA for the CDR3 is TGTGCCAGCAGCCTAGCGGGACTCACGGCCTCAGATACGCAGTATTTT.

The chain is built from TRBV19 and TRBJ2-3, with D tentatively TRBD2 (6 bases). V lost 3 bases and J lost 1, with 14 bases in between. CDR3 length: 16 residues. Germline V CDR1 and CDR2: LNHDA, SQIVND (reference sequence). The CDR3 DNA follows: TGTGCCAGTAGTATCCTGGCGGGGACTGGCACAGATACGCAGTATTTT. Amino acid sequence: CASSILAGTGTDTQYF.

This clone was detected only once. This chain links TRBV3-1 (or the pseudogene TRBV3-2) with TRBJ1-2; D possibly corresponds to TRBD1 (5 bases). Germline V lookup: CDR1 LGHDT, CDR2 YNNKEL (reference sequence). This CDR3 has 14 amino acids. Trimming pared 1 base from V and 7 bases from J, leaving 13 bases between. The CDR3 is CASSQGGPGPGYTF. CDR3 DNA sequence: TGTGCCAGCAGCCAAGGGGGCCCCGGTCCTGGCTACACCTTC.

J is TRBJ1-2 and V is TRBV18; D might be TRBD1 (6 bases). The CDR3 has 13 residues. Germline V gives CDR1 KGHSH, CDR2 LQKENI. Trimming removed 1 base at V and 6 bases at J, with 9 bases between. CDR3 in DNA: TGTGCCAGCTCACCACGGACAGCGAATGGCTACACCTTC. This encodes CASSPRTANGYTF.

The V call is TRBV19, the J call TRBJ1-6; 10 nucleotides match TRBD1. This CDR3 comprises 13 residues. Per germline, CDR1 LNHDA and CDR2 SQIVND (reference sequence). With 10 bases clipped from V and 10 bases from J, the junction kept 7 bases outside the gene matches. CDR3 in DNA: TGTGCCACTGGGACAGGGGAAGACTCACCCCTCCACTTT. It encodes CATGTGEDSPLHF.

J is TRBJ1-5 and V is TRBV7-3, with D unresolved. The V end lost 5 bases, the J end lost 2 bases, and 10 bases lay between the germline ends. From germline, CDR1 is SGHTA and CDR2 FQGTGA. The CDR3 spans 14 residues. CDR3 in DNA: TGTGCCAGCAGCCTAAGGCAGGGCAATCAGCCCCAGCATTTT. Translating it yields CASSLRQGNQPQHF.

This clone was recorded only once. The V gene is TRBV19, the J gene TRBJ1-2; D gene ambiguous. Germline V gene data show CDR1 as LNHDA and CDR2 as SQIVND (reference sequence). Trimming took 5 bases from V and 0 from J, leaving 13 bases between them. This CDR3 is built from 15 residues. CDR3 sequence (DNA): TGTGCCAGTAGTCGCGGACGGGAAGCTAACTATGGCTACACCTTC. It specifies CASSRGREANYGYTF.

The sample holds a few counts of this clone. V usage is TRBV13 and J usage is TRBJ2-3; TRBD2 aligns across 9 bases. The germline gives CDR1 PRHDT, CDR2 FYEKMQ (reference sequence). CDR3 length: 14 amino acids. V shed 5 bases and J 6 bases; nucleotides not matched to a gene: 6. The CDR3 region is CASSLRGGPDTQYF. The CDR3 DNA reads TGTGCCAGCAGCCTGCGGGGGGGCCCCGATACGCAGTATTTT.

The chain is built from TRBV6-5 and TRBJ1-2; D possibly corresponds to TRBD1 (6 bases). Between the trimmed V and J ends, which lost 10 bases and 4 bases, there was a span of 19 bases. There are 14 residues in the CDR3. The germline CDR1 and CDR2 sequences are MNHEY and SVGAGI. CDR3 residues: CATSPQGKGYGYTF. DNA for the CDR3: TGTGCCACTTCACCACAGGGAAAAGGCTATGGCTACACCTTC.

This chain uses TRBV5-1 with TRBJ2-1; D is perhaps TRBD1 (6 bases). V lost 4 bases, J lost 6 bases, and 17 bases lay in between. The CDR3 contains 15 residues. Germline CDR1 reads SGHRS; CDR2 reads YFSETQ. The DNA of the CDR3 is TGCGCCAGCAGCGGGACACCGGGGCCTTTCAATGAGCAGTTCTTC. Its translation is CASSGTPGPFNEQFF.

The chain has TRBV11-2 and TRBJ2-5; 8 positions match TRBD2. The ends lost 0 bases at V and 7 bases at J; junction bases unmatched: 10. Germline lookup yields CDR1 SGHAT and CDR2 FQNNGV. CDR3 length equals 16 residues. CDR3 bases: TGTGCCAGCAGCTTAGAGGTCGGGGGGGGAGGTTGGACCCAGTACTTC. This codes for CASSLEVGGGGWTQYF.

As to this clone: The conserved final phenylalanine or tryptophan is absent from the CDR3, which likely points to a read error. The DNA is left out, because the CDR3 cannot be placed on it with certainty; the CDR3 is given as TCRdb lists it. The chain recombines TRBV7-3 with TRBJ2-7; TRBD1, the table's D call, lacks a check against the DNA. From germline, CDR1 is SGHTA and CDR2 FQGTGA. The CDR3 sequence runs 9 residues, both termini included. CDR3 loop: CASSLFQGA.

The rearrangement joins TRBV15 to TRBJ2-3; D gene uncertain. CDR1 and CDR2 from the germline V gene are LNHNV and YYDKDF (reference sequence). Trimming stripped 4 bases from V and 2 bases from J, with 13 bases between. The CDR3 contains 15 residues. CDR3 protein: CATSIGGASTDTQYF. DNA of the CDR3: TGTGCCACCAGCATAGGTGGAGCATCCACAGATACGCAGTATTTT.